Below are 30 T cell receptor beta chains sequenced from a single sample in a study of cytomegalovirus exposure and HLA in healthy donors. Amplification used 60 Vbeta primers and 13 Jbeta primers. TCRdb's copy holds only in-frame clones and misses some; the assay was immunoSEQ multiplex PCR. The specimen's table records 120,000 to 150,000 clones. The sequencing sample was made of PBMCs. These receptors were taken from a man between 40 and 49 years old in good health and CMV-seronegative.

V usage is TRBV7-2 and J usage is TRBJ2-3; 7 positions agree with TRBD2. Per germline, CDR1 SGHTA and CDR2 FQGNSA. The V segment lost 10 bases and the J segment 2 bases; nucleotides outside the gene matches: 6. The CDR3 loop spans 13 amino acids. CDR3 sequence reads: CATERGPTDTQYF. The CDR3 DNA is TGTGCCACCGAGCGGGGACCCACAGATACGCAGTATTTT.

The chain is built from TRBV7-2 and TRBJ1-1; 8 bases fit TRBD1. The V gene's germline CDR1 is SGHTA and CDR2 FQGNSA. Losses at the gene ends were 2 bases for V and 1 base for J; bases not matched to a gene: 3. The CDR3 sequence is 15 residues long. The DNA for the CDR3 is TGTGCCAGCAGCTTACAGGGGGCTGGGAACACTGAAGCTTTCTTT. This gives the protein CASSLQGAGNTEAFF. The complete variable domain, with remaining parts taken from reference TRBV7-2 and TRBJ1-1, reads GAGVSQSPSNKVTEKGKDVELRCDPISGHTALYWYRQSLGQGLEFLIYFQGNSAPDKSGLPSDRFSAERTGGSVSTLTIQRTQQEDSAVYLCASSLQGAGNTEAFFGQGTRLTVV.

This chain connects TRBV9 to TRBJ2-1, with 9 bases aligning to TRBD2. V shed 5 bases, J shed 0 bases, and the junction held 3 bases outside the gene matches. The CDR3 has 15 residues. Germline CDR1 SGDLS, CDR2 YYNGEE. The DNA of the CDR3 is TGTGCCAGCAGTGGCGGGGGGGCCTCCTACAATGAGCAGTTCTTC. Translating gives CASSGGGASYNEQFF.

The chain uses TRBV7-3 and TRBJ2-1, with 10 nucleotides matching TRBD2. CDR3 length equals 15 residues. The germline gives CDR1 SGHTA, CDR2 FQGTGA. The V and J ends lost 3 bases and 13 bases, in that order; junction bases with no gene match: 12. CDR3 sequence (DNA): TGTGCCAGCAGCTTTGGGGTAGCGGGGGGTTCCGAACAGTTCTTC. Translated, it gives CASSFGVAGGSEQFF.

V is TRBV7-9 and J is TRBJ2-3; TRBD1 matches at 9 bases. The germline gives CDR1 SEHNR, CDR2 FQNEAQ (reference sequence). This CDR3 contains 15 residues. V was pared by 5 bases and J by 1 base, with 4 bases of the junction left unmatched. DNA for the CDR3: TGTGCCAGCAGCGACCGGGACAGGGGCACAGATACGCAGTATTTT. This encodes CASSDRDRGTDTQYF.

The chain joins TRBV28 to TRBJ1-1, with D hard to call. V lost 2 bases and J 1 base, leaving 14 bases between the germline ends. The CDR3 is 16 amino acids. Germline assignment: CDR1 MDHEN and CDR2 SYDVKM. CDR3 sequence (DNA): TGTGCCAGCAGTTTAGAGGGTCGTGGAGGGAACACTGAAGCTTTCTTT. It translates to CASSLEGRGGNTEAFF. Full variable domain (missing parts from reference TRBV28 and TRBJ1-1): DVKVTQSSRYLVKRTGEKVFLECVQDMDHENMFWYRQDPGLGLRLIYFSYDVKMKEKGDIPEGYSVSREKKERFSLILESASTNQTSMYLCASSLEGRGGNTEAFFGQGTRLTVV.

V gene TRBV19 combines with J gene TRBJ2-3, with 14 bases identical to TRBD2. The trim removed 7 bases at V and 6 bases at J, leaving 9 bases unmatched. Germline values: CDR1 LNHDA, CDR2 SQIVND (reference sequence). The CDR3 loop spans 16 amino acids. The CDR3 sequence is CASKGLAGDRGDTQYF. CDR3 nucleotides: TGTGCCAGTAAGGGACTAGCGGGGGACCGAGGTGATACGCAGTATTTT.

This sequence joins TRBV28 and TRBJ2-7; TRBD1 agrees at 7 bases. The trim removed 6 bases at V and 4 bases at J, leaving 9 bases unmatched. The CDR3 is 14 amino acids. Germline V gives CDR1 MDHEN, CDR2 SYDVKM. CDR3 region: CASRGWQGVYEQYF. The CDR3 region has the DNA TGTGCCAGCAGGGGGTGGCAGGGGGTTTACGAGCAGTACTTC.

The chain links TRBV6-5 to TRBJ1-6; D is undetermined. This CDR3 is 13 amino acids long. Trimming shortened V by 7 bases and J by 0 bases, and 4 bases separated the two germline ends. Per germline, CDR1 MNHEY and CDR2 SVGAGI. In DNA form, the CDR3 reads TGTGCCAGCAAGAGCTCCTATAATTCACCCCTCCACTTT. Translation: CASKSSYNSPLHF.

The chain carries TRBV7-9 and TRBJ2-1, with D unclear. Germline values: CDR1 SEHNR, CDR2 FQNEAQ (reference sequence). Trimming pared 5 bases from V and 0 bases from J, leaving 14 bases between. This CDR3 region has 16 residues. The CDR3, as DNA: TGTGCCAGCAGCCCCCCTTCAGGTAGCTCCTACAATGAGCAGTTCTTC. Translating it yields CASSPPSGSSYNEQFF. Based on the CDR3 plus reference TRBV7-9 and TRBJ2-1, the full variable domain is DTGVSQNPRHKITKRGQNVTFRCDPISEHNRLYWYRQTLGQGPEFLTYFQNEAQLEKSRLLSDRFSAERPKGSFSTLEIQRTEQGDSAMYLCASSPPSGSSYNEQFFGPGTRLTVL.

This chain connects TRBV27 to TRBJ1-2; possibly TRBD1 for D (6 bases). V was shortened by 8 bases and J by 7 bases, with 17 bases between the two germline ends. The germline gives CDR1 MNHEY, CDR2 SMNVEV (reference sequence). This CDR3 is 13 amino acids long. CDR3 in amino acids: CASHGNGGGGYTF. As DNA, the CDR3 is TGTGCCAGCCATGGTAATGGGGGCGGTGGCTACACCTTC.

The J gene is TRBJ2-5, the V gene TRBV5-1; possible D gene TRBD1, 6 bases. Germline lookup yields CDR1 SGHRS and CDR2 YFSETQ. Trimming removed 0 bases from V and 2 bases from J, with 20 bases in between. The CDR3 is 18 residues long. CDR3 nucleotide sequence: TGCGCCAGCAGCTTGGCCAGGGGTATATCAGTTTCGCAAGAGACCCAGTACTTC. Translating gives CASSLARGISVSQETQYF.

V is TRBV5-1 and J is TRBJ2-5, with 8 positions matching TRBD2. The CDR3 runs to 13 residues. Germline V gene lookup returns CDR1 SGHRS and CDR2 YFSETQ. After removal of 4 bases from V and 5 bases from J, the junction contained 4 bases not matched to a gene. CDR3 residues: CASSRGGGETQYF. CDR3 nucleotides: TGCGCCAGCAGCCGGGGGGGCGGGGAGACCCAGTACTTC.

The chain has TRBV5-1 and TRBJ1-2, with a possible D match to TRBD1 (6 bases). CDR1 is SGHRS, CDR2 YFSETQ, per germline. The V end lost 1 base, the J end lost 7 bases, and 17 bases lay between the germline ends. The CDR3 has 15 residues. CDR3 nucleotide sequence: TGCGCCAGCAGCTTGCTACTTTCACAGGGTCGTGGCTACACCTTC. Its protein product is CASSLLLSQGRGYTF.

V and J are TRBV28 and TRBJ2-1; 9 bases are a match to TRBD1. Germline values: CDR1 MDHEN, CDR2 SYDVKM. This CDR3 contains 17 residues. The V and J ends lost 5 bases and 7 bases, in that order; junction bases with no gene match: 15. CDR3 in amino acids: CASSAKGTGWPSNEQFF. The CDR3 region has the DNA TGTGCCAGCAGTGCGAAAGGGACAGGGTGGCCCTCTAATGAGCAGTTCTTC.

This chain connects TRBV7-9 to TRBJ1-4; D is uncertain. Trimming took off 0 bases at V and 0 bases at J, with 8 bases between the two ends. Germline loops: CDR1 SEHNR, CDR2 FQNEAQ (reference sequence). The CDR3 spans 16 residues. The CDR3 loop reads CASSLALRATNEKLFF. CDR3 DNA: TGTGCCAGCAGCTTAGCCTTGCGGGCAACTAATGAAAAACTGTTTTTT.

The gene calls are TRBV4-3 and TRBJ2-2; D may be TRBD1 (6 bases). The germline CDR1 and CDR2 sequences are LGHNA and YSLEER. The germline V and J ends were trimmed by 4 bases and 3 bases, with 24 bases remaining between them. This CDR3 comprises 19 residues. DNA of the CDR3: TGCGCCAGCAGCCCTAAGGGTATGATGGAAGGGGGTTACACCGGGGAGCTGTTTTTT. This codes for CASSPKGMMEGGYTGELFF.

The chain has TRBV6-5 and TRBJ1-2; the D is unclear. Germline V gene lookup returns CDR1 MNHEY and CDR2 SVGAGI. The germline V and J ends were trimmed by 0 bases and 4 bases, with 9 bases remaining between them. There are 14 residues in the CDR3. The CDR3 sequence: CASSYSREGYGYTF. The CDR3 DNA reads TGTGCCAGCAGTTACTCGAGAGAGGGCTATGGCTACACCTTC.

The gene calls are TRBV5-1 and TRBJ2-7; D ambiguous. The CDR3 contains 13 residues. Germline V CDR1 and CDR2: SGHRS, YFSETQ. V was trimmed by 4 bases and J by 4 bases, leaving 12 bases between them. Written as DNA, the CDR3 is TGCGCCAGCAGCCCACCTACTGATTACGAGCAGTACTTC. Translation: CASSPPTDYEQYF. The full variable domain, with the rest looked up from reference TRBV5-1 and TRBJ2-7, is KAGVTQTPRYLIKTRGQQVTLSCSPISGHRSVSWYQQTPGQGLQFLFEYFSETQRNKGNFPGRFSGRQFSNSRSEMNVSTLELGDSALYLCASSPPTDYEQYFGPGTRLTVT.

The CDR3 region has the DNA TGTGCCAGCAGCCCGTCTTTTGCTGCTACCTACGAGCAGTACTTC. It translates to CASSPSFAATYEQYF. The rearrangement links TRBV5-4 to TRBJ2-7; D is ambiguous. The V gene lost 4 bases and the J gene lost 2 bases, with 16 bases spanning the gap. CDR1 is SGHNT and CDR2 is YYREEE in the germline V gene (reference sequence). CDR3 length: 15 amino acids.

This sequence joins TRBV19 and TRBJ1-1, with D tentatively TRBD1 (5 bases). V lost 4 bases, J lost 4 bases, and 13 bases lay in between. This CDR3 comprises 14 residues. The germline CDR1 and CDR2 sequences are LNHDA and SQIVND (reference sequence). The CDR3 DNA reads TGTGCCAGTAGTAACATACAGGAGCCCACTGAAGCTTTCTTT. Translated: CASSNIQEPTEAFF.

V usage is TRBV6-1 and J usage is TRBJ2-5; 11 nucleotides match TRBD2. V gave up 4 bases and J gave up 5 bases; unmatched junction bases: 9. This CDR3 is built from 16 residues. CDR1 is MNHNS and CDR2 is SASEGT in the germline V gene. The CDR3 loop is CASSGLAGRGGETQYF. The CDR3 nucleotides are TGTGCCAGCAGTGGACTAGCGGGGAGGGGGGGTGAGACCCAGTACTTC.

The chain has TRBV5-6 and TRBJ2-1; 12 nucleotides match TRBD2. The CDR3 length is 17 residues. Per the germline V gene, CDR1 is SGHDT and CDR2 is YYEEEE. J gave up 2 bases and V 4 bases, and 7 bases lay outside the gene matches. DNA for the CDR3: TGTGCCAGCAGCCTGCCGGGACTAGCGGGCGCCTACAATGAGCAGTTCTTC. Residues: CASSLPGLAGAYNEQFF.

This chain links TRBV7-2 with TRBJ2-7; D perhaps matches TRBD2 (6 bases). CDR3 length equals 14 residues. Germline values: CDR1 SGHTA, CDR2 FQGNSA. Trimming removed 5 bases from V and 4 bases from J, with 15 bases in between. CDR3 bases: TGTGCCAGCAGCCTGTGGGACGGGGGATACGAGCAGTACTTC. It is translated as CASSLWDGGYEQYF.

This chain links TRBV5-1 with TRBJ1-1, with D maybe TRBD1 (6 bases). This CDR3 has 12 amino acids. Germline CDR1 SGHRS, CDR2 YFSETQ. V dropped 3 bases and J dropped 6 bases, with 9 bases sitting between them. CDR3 sequence (DNA): TGCGCCAGCAGCTGGGCAGGGGCTGAAGCTTTCTTT. Protein product: CASSWAGAEAFF.

V and J are TRBV4-1 and TRBJ2-7; possibly TRBD1 for D (5 bases). Trimming pared 0 bases from V and 2 bases from J, leaving 8 bases between. Germline V gene sequence: CDR1 MGHRA, CDR2 YSYEKL. CDR3 size: 14 residues. The CDR3 sequence is CASSQDEQAYEQYF. The CDR3, as DNA: TGCGCCAGCAGCCAAGATGAACAGGCCTACGAGCAGTACTTC.

This chain uses TRBV14 with TRBJ1-1; D remains ambiguous. The CDR3 runs to 13 residues. Trimming cost V 1 base and J 2 bases, with 5 bases left between them. Germline CDR1 reads SGHDN; CDR2 reads FVKESK. DNA of the CDR3: TGTGCCAGCAGCCAAGTGTATAACACTGAAGCTTTCTTT. Its protein is CASSQVYNTEAFF.

In DNA, the CDR3 is TGTGCCAGTAGTATAGGACAGTCAGCCAAAAACATTCAGTACTTC. Translation: CASSIGQSAKNIQYF. The rearrangement joins TRBV19 to TRBJ2-4; a possible D gene is TRBD1 (5 bases). This CDR3 has 15 amino acids. V lost 1 base to trimming and J lost 0 bases, with 7 bases between them. Germline V CDR1 and CDR2: LNHDA, SQIVND (reference sequence).

V and J are TRBV6-1 and TRBJ1-1; 9 bases match TRBD1. The CDR3 totals 15 residues. The trim removed 6 bases at V and 3 bases at J, leaving 8 bases unmatched. Germline V CDR1 and CDR2: MNHNS, SASEGT. CDR3 region: CASSGQGIYHTEAFF. The CDR3 DNA is TGTGCCAGCAGCGGACAGGGGATTTATCACACTGAAGCTTTCTTT.

The CDR3 here is CASSRGSLGPNTEAFF. The CDR3 DNA is TGTGCCAGCAGCCGGGGGAGTCTCGGACCGAACACTGAAGCTTTCTTT. The gene calls are TRBV9 and TRBJ1-1; possible D gene TRBD1, 5 bases. Trimming stripped 4 bases from V and 1 base from J, with 17 bases between. This CDR3 region has 16 residues. The germline V gene has CDR1 SGDLS and CDR2 YYNGEE.